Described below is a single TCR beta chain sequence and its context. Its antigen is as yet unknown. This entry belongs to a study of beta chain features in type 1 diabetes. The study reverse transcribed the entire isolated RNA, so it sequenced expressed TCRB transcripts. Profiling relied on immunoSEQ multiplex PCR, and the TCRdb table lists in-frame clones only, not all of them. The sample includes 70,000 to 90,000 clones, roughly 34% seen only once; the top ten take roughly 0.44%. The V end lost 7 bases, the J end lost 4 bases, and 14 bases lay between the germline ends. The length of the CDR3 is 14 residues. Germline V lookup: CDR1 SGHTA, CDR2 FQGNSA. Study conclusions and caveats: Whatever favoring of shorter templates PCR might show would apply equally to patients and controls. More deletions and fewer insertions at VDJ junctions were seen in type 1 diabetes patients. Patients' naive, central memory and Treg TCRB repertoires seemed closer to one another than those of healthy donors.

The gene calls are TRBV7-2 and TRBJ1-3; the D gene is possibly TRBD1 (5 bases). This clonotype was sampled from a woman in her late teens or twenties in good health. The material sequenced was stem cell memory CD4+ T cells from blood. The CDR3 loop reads CASTLPGGGNTIYF. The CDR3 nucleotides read TGTGCCAGCACCCTACCGGGGGGAGGAAACACCATATATTTT.